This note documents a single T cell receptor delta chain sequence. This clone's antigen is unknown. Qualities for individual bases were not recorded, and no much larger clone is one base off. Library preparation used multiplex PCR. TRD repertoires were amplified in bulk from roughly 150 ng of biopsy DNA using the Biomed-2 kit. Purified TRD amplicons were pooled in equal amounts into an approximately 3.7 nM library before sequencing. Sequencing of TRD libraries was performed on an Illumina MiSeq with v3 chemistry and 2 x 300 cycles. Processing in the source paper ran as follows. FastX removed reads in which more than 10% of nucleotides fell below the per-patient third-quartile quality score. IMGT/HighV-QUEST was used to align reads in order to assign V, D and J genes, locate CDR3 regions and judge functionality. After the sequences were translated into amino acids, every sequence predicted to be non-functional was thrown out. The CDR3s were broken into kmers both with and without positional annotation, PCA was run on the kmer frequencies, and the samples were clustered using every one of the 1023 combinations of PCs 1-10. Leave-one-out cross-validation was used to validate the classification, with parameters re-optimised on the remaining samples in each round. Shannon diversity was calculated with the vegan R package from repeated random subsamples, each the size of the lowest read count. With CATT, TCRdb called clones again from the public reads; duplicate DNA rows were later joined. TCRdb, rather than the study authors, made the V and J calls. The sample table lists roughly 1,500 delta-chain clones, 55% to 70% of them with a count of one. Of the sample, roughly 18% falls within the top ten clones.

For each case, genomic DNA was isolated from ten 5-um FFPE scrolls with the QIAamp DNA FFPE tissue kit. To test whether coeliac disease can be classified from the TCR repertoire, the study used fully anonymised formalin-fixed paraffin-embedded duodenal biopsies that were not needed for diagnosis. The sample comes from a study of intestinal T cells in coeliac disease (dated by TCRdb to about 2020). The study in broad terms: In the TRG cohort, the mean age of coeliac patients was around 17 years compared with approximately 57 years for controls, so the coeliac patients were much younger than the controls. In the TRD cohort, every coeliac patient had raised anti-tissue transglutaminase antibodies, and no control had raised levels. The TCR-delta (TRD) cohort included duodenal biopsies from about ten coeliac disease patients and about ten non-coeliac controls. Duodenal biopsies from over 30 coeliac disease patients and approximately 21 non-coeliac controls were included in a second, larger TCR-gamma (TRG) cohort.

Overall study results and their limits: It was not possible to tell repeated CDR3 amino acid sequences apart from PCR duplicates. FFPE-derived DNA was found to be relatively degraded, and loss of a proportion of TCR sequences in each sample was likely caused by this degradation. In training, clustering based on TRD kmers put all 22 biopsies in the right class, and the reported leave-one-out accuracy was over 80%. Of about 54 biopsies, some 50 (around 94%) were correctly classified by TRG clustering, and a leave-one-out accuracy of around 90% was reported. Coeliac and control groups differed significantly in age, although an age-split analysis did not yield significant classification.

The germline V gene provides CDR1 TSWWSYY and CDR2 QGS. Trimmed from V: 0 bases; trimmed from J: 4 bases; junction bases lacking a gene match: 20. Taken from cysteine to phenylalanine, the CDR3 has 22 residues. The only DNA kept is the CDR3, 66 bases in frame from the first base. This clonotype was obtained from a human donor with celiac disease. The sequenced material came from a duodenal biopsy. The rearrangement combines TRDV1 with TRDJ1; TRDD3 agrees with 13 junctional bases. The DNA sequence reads TGTGCTCTTGGGGAACTGATGGCACGCCCTTTACTGGGGGATACGCGTCTCGATAAACTCATCTTT. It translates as CALGELMARPLLGDTRLDKLIF.